The clone carrying this T cell receptor beta chain showed up just once. Its antigen is undetermined. These data belong to a study of CD8 T cells in ankylosing spondylitis. Overall study results and limits: Ankylosing spondylitis blood appeared to be characterized by a TCR beta motif of eight highly homologous variants. Earlier work had already found some motif variants in reactive arthritis synovial fluid and blood.

Researchers built TCR beta libraries using quantitative 5'-RACE with molecular barcodes. TCRdb reanalysed the 5' RACE reads using MiXCR and keeps one entry per CDR3 protein. Of about 500,000 distinct CDR3 sequences in the sample, over 9.5% are singletons; the top ten hold 6.8%. Between the trimmed V and J ends, which lost 6 bases and 1 base, there was a span of 15 bases. There are 14 residues in the CDR3. The germline gives CDR1 DFQATT, CDR2 SNEGSKA (reference sequence). This rearrangement joins TRBV20-1 to TRBJ1-1; D is perhaps TRBD1 (6 bases). The sequence came from a male donor with ankylosing spondylitis. The specimen was blood, either unsorted or a sorted T cell fraction (not recorded which). In nucleotides, the CDR3 is TGCAGTGCACCCCCGAGGGGGGGGAACACTGAAGCTTTCTTT. Translated, it gives CSAPPRGGNTEAFF.